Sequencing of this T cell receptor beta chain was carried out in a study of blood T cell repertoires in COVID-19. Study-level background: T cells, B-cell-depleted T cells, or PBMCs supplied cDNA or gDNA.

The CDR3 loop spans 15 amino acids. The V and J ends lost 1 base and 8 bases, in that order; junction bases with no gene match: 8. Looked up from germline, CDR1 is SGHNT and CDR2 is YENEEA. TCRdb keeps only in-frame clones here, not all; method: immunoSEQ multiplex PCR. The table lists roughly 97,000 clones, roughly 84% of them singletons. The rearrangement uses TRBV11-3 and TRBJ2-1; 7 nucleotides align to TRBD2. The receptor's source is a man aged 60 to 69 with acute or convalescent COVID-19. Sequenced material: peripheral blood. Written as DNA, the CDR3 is TGTGCCAGCAGCTTAGCGGGGTCGGCGGGAGATGAGCAGTTCTTC. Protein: CASSLAGSAGDEQFF.